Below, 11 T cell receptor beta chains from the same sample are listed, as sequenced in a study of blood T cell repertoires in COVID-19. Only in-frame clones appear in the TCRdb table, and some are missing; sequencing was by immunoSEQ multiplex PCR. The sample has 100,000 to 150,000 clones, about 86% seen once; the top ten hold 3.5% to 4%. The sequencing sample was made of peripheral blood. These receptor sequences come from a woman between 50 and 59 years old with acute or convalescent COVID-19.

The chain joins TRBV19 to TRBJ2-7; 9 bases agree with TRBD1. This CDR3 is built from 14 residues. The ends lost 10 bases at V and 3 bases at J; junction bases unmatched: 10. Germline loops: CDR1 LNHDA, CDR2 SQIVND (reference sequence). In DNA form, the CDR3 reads TGTGCCACCAAGGAAGGACAGGGGTTCTACGAGCAGTACTTC. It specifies CATKEGQGFYEQYF.

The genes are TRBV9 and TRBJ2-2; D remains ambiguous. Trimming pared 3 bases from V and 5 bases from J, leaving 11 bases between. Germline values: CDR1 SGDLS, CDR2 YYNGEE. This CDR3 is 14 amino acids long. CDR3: CASSGRVWTGELFF. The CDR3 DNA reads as TGTGCCAGCAGCGGACGGGTTTGGACCGGGGAGCTGTTTTTT. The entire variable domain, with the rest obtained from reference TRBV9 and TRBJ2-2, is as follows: DSGVTQTPKHLITATGQRVTLRCSPRSGDLSVYWYQQSLDQGLQFLIQYYNGEERAKGNILERFSAQQFPDLHSELNLSSLELGDSALYFCASSGRVWTGELFFGEGSRLTVL.

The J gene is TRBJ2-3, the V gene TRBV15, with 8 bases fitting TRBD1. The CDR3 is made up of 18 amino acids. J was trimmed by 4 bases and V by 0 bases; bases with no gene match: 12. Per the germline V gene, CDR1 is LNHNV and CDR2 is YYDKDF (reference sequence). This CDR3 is CATSRDGTGQTVADTQYF. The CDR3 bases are TGTGCCACCAGCAGAGATGGGACAGGCCAAACGGTCGCAGATACGCAGTATTTT.

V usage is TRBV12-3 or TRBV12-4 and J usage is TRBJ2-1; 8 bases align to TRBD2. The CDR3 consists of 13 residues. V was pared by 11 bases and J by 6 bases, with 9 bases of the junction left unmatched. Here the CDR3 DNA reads TGTGCCGCCGGGGGGGGGCTAATCAATGAGCAGTTCTTC. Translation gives CAAGGGLINEQFF.

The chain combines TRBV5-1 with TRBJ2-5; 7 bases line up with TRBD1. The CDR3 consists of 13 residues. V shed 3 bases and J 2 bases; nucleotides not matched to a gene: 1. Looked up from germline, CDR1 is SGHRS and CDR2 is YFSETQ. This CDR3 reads CASSSTGQETQYF. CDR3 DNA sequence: TGCGCCAGCAGCTCGACAGGGCAAGAGACCCAGTACTTC. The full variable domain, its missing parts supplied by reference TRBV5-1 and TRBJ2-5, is KAGVTQTPRYLIKTRGQQVTLSCSPISGHRSVSWYQQTPGQGLQFLFEYFSETQRNKGNFPGRFSGRQFSNSRSEMNVSTLELGDSALYLCASSSTGQETQYFGPGTRLLVL.

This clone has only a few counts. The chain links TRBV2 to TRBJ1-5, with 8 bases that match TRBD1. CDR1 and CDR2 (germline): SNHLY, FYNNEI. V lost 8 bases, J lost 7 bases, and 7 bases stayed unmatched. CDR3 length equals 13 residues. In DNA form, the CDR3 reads TGTGCCAGCCAGTCAGGGGGCGGACAGCCCCAGCATTTT. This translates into CASQSGGGQPQHF.

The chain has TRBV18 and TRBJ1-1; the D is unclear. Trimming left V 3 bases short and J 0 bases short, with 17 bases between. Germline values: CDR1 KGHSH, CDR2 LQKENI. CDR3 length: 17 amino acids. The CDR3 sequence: CASSPYGGREVNTEAFF. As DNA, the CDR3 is TGTGCCAGCTCACCTTACGGTGGTCGCGAGGTGAACACTGAAGCTTTCTTT. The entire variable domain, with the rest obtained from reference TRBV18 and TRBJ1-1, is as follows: NAGVMQNPRHLVRRRGQEARLRCSPMKGHSHVYWYRQLPEEGLKFMVYLQKENIIDESGMPKERFSAEFPKEGPSILRIQQVVRGDSAAYFCASSPYGGREVNTEAFFGQGTRLTVV.

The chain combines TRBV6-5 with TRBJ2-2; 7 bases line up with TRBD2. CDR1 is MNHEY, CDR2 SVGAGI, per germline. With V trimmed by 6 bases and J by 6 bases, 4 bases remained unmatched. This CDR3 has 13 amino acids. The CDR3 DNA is TGTGCCAGCAGCCTGAGCGGGGCCGGGGAGCTGTTTTTT. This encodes CASSLSGAGELFF.

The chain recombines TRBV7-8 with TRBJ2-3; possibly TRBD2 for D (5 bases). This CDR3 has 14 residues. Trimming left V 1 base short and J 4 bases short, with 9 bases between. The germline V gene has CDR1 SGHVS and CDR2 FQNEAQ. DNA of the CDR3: TGTGCCAGCAGCTTAGTTGGGAGTGCAGATACGCAGTATTTT. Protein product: CASSLVGSADTQYF. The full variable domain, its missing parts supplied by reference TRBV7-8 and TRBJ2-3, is GAGVSQSPRYKVAKRGQDVALRCDPISGHVSLFWYQQALGQGPEFLTYFQNEAQLDKSGLPSDRFFAERPEGSVSTLKIQRTQQEDSAVYLCASSLVGSADTQYFGPGTRLTVL.

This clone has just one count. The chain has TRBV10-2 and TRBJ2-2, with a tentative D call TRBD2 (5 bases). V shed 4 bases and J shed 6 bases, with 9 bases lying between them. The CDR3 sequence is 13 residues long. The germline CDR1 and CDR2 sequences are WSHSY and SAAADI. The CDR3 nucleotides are TGCGCCAGCAGTGTACTAGTATCCGGGGAGCTGTTTTTT. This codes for CASSVLVSGELFF.

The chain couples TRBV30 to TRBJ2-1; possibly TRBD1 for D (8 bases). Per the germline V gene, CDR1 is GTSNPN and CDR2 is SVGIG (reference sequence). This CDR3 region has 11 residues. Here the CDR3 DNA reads TGTGGGGCACAGGGGGGGAATGAGCAGTTCTTC. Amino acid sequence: CGAQGGNEQFF.